The present T cell receptor beta chain was sequenced within a study of technical replicates of blood from a handful of donors. Between the trimmed V and J ends, which lost 5 bases and 4 bases, there was a span of 3 bases. The germline V gene has CDR1 SEHNR and CDR2 FQNEAQ (reference sequence). The CDR3 totals 11 residues. The data were produced by immunoSEQ multiplex PCR, yet TCRdb's version contains in-frame clones alone and is incomplete. The sample carries under 85,000 clones, approximately 93% recorded once. The sequenced sample was T cells isolated from PBMCs. The J gene is TRBJ2-1, the V gene TRBV7-9; no definite D call. This TCR was sampled from a human donor in good health. The CDR3 sequence: CASSPYNEQFF. Written as DNA, the CDR3 is TGTGCCAGCAGCCCTTACAATGAGCAGTTCTTC.